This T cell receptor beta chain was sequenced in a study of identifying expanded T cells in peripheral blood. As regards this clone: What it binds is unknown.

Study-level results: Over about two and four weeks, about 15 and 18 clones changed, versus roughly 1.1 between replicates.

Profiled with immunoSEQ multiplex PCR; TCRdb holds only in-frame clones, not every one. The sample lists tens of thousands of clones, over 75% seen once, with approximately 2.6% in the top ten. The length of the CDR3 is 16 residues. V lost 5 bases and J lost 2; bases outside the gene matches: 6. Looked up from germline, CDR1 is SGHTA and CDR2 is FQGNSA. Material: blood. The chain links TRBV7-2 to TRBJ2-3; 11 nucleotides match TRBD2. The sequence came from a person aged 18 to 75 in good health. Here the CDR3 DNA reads TGTGCCAGCAGCCAGTTAGCGGGAGGGTTCACAGATACGCAGTATTTT. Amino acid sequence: CASSQLAGGFTDTQYF.